The next 17 T cell receptor beta chains were all read from a single sample in a study of shared clonotypes between healthy human individuals. The protocol was immunoSEQ multiplex PCR, while the TCRdb copy is restricted to in-frame clones and leaves out a portion. This sample has around 480,000 clones, with 60% to 80% found just once. What was sequenced was PBMCs. These TCRs come from a woman in her thirties or forties in good health. Some clones in this sample may be carry-over from other donors' samples.

This clone occurred a few times. Other DNA sequences of this sample code for an identical CDR3. The chain carries TRBV9 and TRBJ2-7; D may be TRBD1 (5 bases). The CDR3 runs to 14 residues. Germline CDR1 SGDLS, CDR2 YYNGEE. V dropped 1 base and J dropped 0 bases, with 8 bases sitting between them. The CDR3 nucleotides read TGTGCCAGCAGCGTATCGACAGCCTCCTACGAGCAGTACTTC. The encoded protein is CASSVSTASYEQYF.

The genes are TRBV18 and TRBJ1-4; D unclear. V dropped 6 bases and J dropped 3 bases, with 11 bases sitting between them. The CDR3 covers 14 residues. CDR1 KGHSH and CDR2 LQKENI come from the germline V gene. This CDR3 reads CASSPGVANEKLFF. Written as DNA, the CDR3 is TGTGCCAGCTCCCCAGGTGTGGCTAATGAAAAACTGTTTTTT.

This clone was observed a handful of times. CDR3 DNA: TGCGCCAGCAGTGAGAGGGGAGTTCCCTCTGGGGCCAACGTCCTGACTTTC. It encodes CASSERGVPSGANVLTF. The V gene is TRBV23-1, the J gene TRBJ2-6; either TRBD1 or TRBD2 may fit D (5 bases each). TRBV23-1 is recorded as an ORF, its role being uncertain. The CDR3 spans 17 residues. The V end lost 5 bases, the J end lost 0 bases, and 14 bases lay between the germline ends.

In its sample, this clone was seen once. This chain connects TRBV18 to TRBJ1-5; 12 bases match TRBD1. With V trimmed by 2 bases and J by 0 bases, 2 bases remained unmatched. The CDR3 has 17 amino acids. Germline CDR1 reads KGHSH; CDR2 reads LQKENI. The CDR3 DNA reads TGTGCCAGCTCACCAGGGACAGGGGGCTATAGCAATCAGCCCCAGCATTTT. Its protein is CASSPGTGGYSNQPQHF.

This clone came up many times. The sample contains more than one DNA sequence encoding this CDR3. This chain connects TRBV1 to TRBJ2-3; the table names TRBD1, a call not compared with the DNA. TRBV1 is a documented pseudogene. This CDR3 is 14 amino acids long. CDR3 residues: CTNLNRAGPDTQYF. The CDR3, as DNA: TGCACCAACCTGAATAGGGCAGGGCCAGATACGCAGTATTTT.

The chain couples TRBV5-1 to TRBJ1-2, with TRBD1 matching over 7 bases. The CDR3 has 16 residues. With 4 bases clipped from V and 5 bases from J, the junction kept 14 bases outside the gene matches. Germline lookup yields CDR1 SGHRS and CDR2 YFSETQ. The CDR3 loop is CASSPTPGTAAYGYTF. CDR3 sequence (DNA): TGCGCCAGCAGCCCAACCCCCGGGACAGCAGCGTATGGCTACACCTTC.

For this clone: Since a far larger clone is one base different, this is likely a read error. The chain links TRBV11-2 to TRBJ1-5; D is ambiguous. The CDR3 has 14 residues. V was clipped by 3 bases and J by 7 bases, with 13 bases between them. CDR1 and CDR2 (germline): SGHAT, FQNNGV. The CDR3 region has the DNA TGTGCCAGCAGCTTTGGGCCGGGAGAACAGCCCCAGCATTTT. This sequence encodes CASSFGPGEQPQHF. The variable domain in full, completed from reference TRBV11-2 and TRBJ1-5, reads EAGVAQSPRYKIIEKRQSVAFWCNPISGHATLYWYQQILGQGPKLLIQFQNNGVVDDSQLPKDRFSAERLKGVDSTLKIQPAKLEDSAVYLCASSFGPGEQPQHFGDGTRLSIL.

This clone was observed a single time. The chain employs TRBV15 and TRBJ1-3; D gene uncertain. The germline gives CDR1 LNHNV, CDR2 YYDKDF (reference sequence). The CDR3 is made up of 13 amino acids. Deletions cut 0 bases from V and 10 bases from J, with 10 bases between. The CDR3 region is CATSRDLGGTIYF. CDR3 nucleotides: TGTGCCACCAGCAGAGATCTGGGAGGGACCATATATTTT. Full variable domain (rest looked up from reference TRBV15 and TRBJ1-3): DAMVIQNPRYQVTQFGKPVTLSCSQTLNHNVMYWYQQKSSQAPKLLFHYYDKDFNNEADTPDNFQSRRPNTSFCFLDIRSPGLGDTAMYLCATSRDLGGTIYFGEGSWLTVV.

The chain uses TRBV11-2 and TRBJ2-1, with 10 bases fitting TRBD1. Germline loops: CDR1 SGHAT, CDR2 FQNNGV. V lost 5 bases and J lost 9; bases outside the gene matches: 10. This CDR3 contains 15 residues. The CDR3 reads CASSAGTGDDVEQFF. CDR3 DNA sequence: TGTGCCAGCAGCGCCGGGACAGGGGATGATGTTGAGCAGTTCTTC.

In its sample, this clone was seen once. The chain couples TRBV7-2 to TRBJ2-7; weak D call: TRBD1 (5 bases). Germline V gene sequence: CDR1 SGHTA, CDR2 FQGNSA. Deletions cut 5 bases from V and 2 bases from J, with 19 bases between. The CDR3 is 16 residues long. CDR3 nucleotides: TGTGCCAGCAGCCTCCTTGGGGCACGTCAAACCTACGAGCAGTACTTC. Its protein is CASSLLGARQTYEQYF.

V is TRBV2 and J is TRBJ2-5; D not resolved. The CDR3 totals 13 residues. Germline V gene sequence: CDR1 SNHLY, CDR2 FYNNEI. Trimming stripped 4 bases from V and 7 bases from J, with 13 bases between. CDR3 in DNA: TGTGCCAGCAGTGCGGATCAAAGTGGGACCCAGTACTTC. Protein: CASSADQSGTQYF.

Points on this clone: Other DNA sequences in this sample translate to the same CDR3. V gene TRBV5-6 combines with J gene TRBJ1-2; D is undetermined. The CDR3 runs to 12 residues. V was cut by 2 bases and J by 3 bases, with 5 bases left in between. Germline-derived CDR1 and CDR2 are SGHDT and YYEEEE. The CDR3 reads CASSLEDYGYTF. In DNA form, the CDR3 reads TGTGCCAGCAGCTTAGAAGACTATGGCTACACCTTC.

The V call is TRBV2, the J call TRBJ1-2; TRBD1 is a possible D gene (6 bases). The CDR3 is made up of 12 amino acids. The germline CDR1 and CDR2 sequences are SNHLY and FYNNEI. V lost 8 bases to trimming and J lost 8 bases, with 15 bases between them. The CDR3 region is CASGGRVRGYTF. Written as DNA, the CDR3 is TGTGCCAGCGGGGGGCGGGTTCGGGGCTACACCTTC.

In this sample, this clone turned up a few times. The CDR3: CASSQVFSEQIYEQYF. CDR3 nucleotides: TGCGCCAGCAGCCAAGTGTTTAGTGAACAGATCTACGAGCAGTACTTC. The chain is built from TRBV4-3 and TRBJ2-7; D gene unclear. The CDR3 has 16 residues. Germline CDR1 reads LGHNA; CDR2 reads YSLEER. V shed 1 base and J shed 3 bases, with 16 bases lying between them.

The chain combines TRBV28 with TRBJ1-2; D is possibly TRBD1 (6 bases). Trimming took off 8 bases at V and 4 bases at J, with 11 bases between the two ends. Germline V CDR1 and CDR2: MDHEN, SYDVKM. This CDR3 comprises 12 residues. In DNA, the CDR3 is TGTGCCAGCGGAGACAGGATCTATGGCTACACCTTC. It encodes CASGDRIYGYTF.

This rearrangement joins TRBV7-9 to TRBJ2-3; 15 bases fit TRBD2. The length of the CDR3 is 18 residues. J gave up 0 bases and V 5 bases, and 6 bases lay outside the gene matches. CDR1 is SEHNR, CDR2 FQNEAQ, per germline (reference sequence). The CDR3 sequence is CASSRGLAGGLSTDTQYF. As DNA, the CDR3 is TGTGCCAGCAGCAGAGGACTAGCGGGAGGGCTTAGCACAGATACGCAGTATTTT.

There are a few counts of this clone. V gene TRBV18 combines with J gene TRBJ1-4; perhaps TRBD1 as D (5 bases). Germline CDR1 reads KGHSH; CDR2 reads LQKENI. The CDR3 is 14 residues long. Trimming left V 3 bases short and J 7 bases short, with 12 bases between. CDR3 protein: CASSPSGLFEKLFF. CDR3 sequence (DNA): TGTGCCAGCTCACCTTCAGGGCTCTTTGAAAAACTGTTTTTT.